This T cell receptor beta chain stems from a study of CD8 T cells in Susac syndrome. Across the whole study: Fewer than 10 of the sequenced Susac syndrome patients were in remission, and more than 5 had active disease. Treatment at blood withdrawal was none, corticosteroids, or intravenous immunoglobulin alone in Susac syndrome patients.

Negative isolation yielded CD4+ and CD8+ T cells, and FACS enriched TEMRA cells. RNA in amounts of roughly 0.5 to 1 ug was reverse transcribed with random hexamers. With immunoSEQ multiplex PCR, TCR beta CDR3 was amplified across 54 Vbeta and 13 Jbeta. A single record per CDR3 protein comes from TCRdb applying MiXCR to the immunoSEQ multiplex PCR reads. The sample holds about 210,000 distinct CDR3 sequences; over 90% are singletons and the top ten take roughly 0.14%. Sequenced: CD4+ T cells from PBMCs. This sequence was found in a human donor with Susac syndrome.

The CDR3 DNA sequence: TGCAGTGCTAGTCTGCCCAGCGCAGAGACCCAGTACTTC. Its translation: CSASLPSAETQYF. This chain uses TRBV20-1 with TRBJ2-5; D is uncertain. The CDR3 contains 13 residues. Germline V gene data show CDR1 as DFQATT and CDR2 as SNEGSKA (reference sequence). V lost 3 bases, J lost 4 bases, and 12 bases lay in between.